The rows below give T cell receptor beta chains drawn from one sample of a study of T cell responses to AZD1222 COVID-19 vaccine. Using immunoSEQ multiplex PCR, the repertoire was profiled, and TCRdb retains in-frame clones only, with some absent. Of about 82,000 clones listed, 80% to 90% are singletons. The sample was peripheral blood, taken 28 days after the second AZD1222 dose. The receptors come from an adult who received the AZD1222 COVID-19 vaccine. Both conserved end residues are part of each CDR3. Fields, in order: V gene, J gene, CDR3 protein.

TRBV6-5	TRBJ2-1	CASIQGPSSYNEQFF
TRBV28	TRBJ2-7	CASSLSDRGREQYF
TRBV29-1	TRBJ2-1	CSGGPPVLSEQFF
TRBV19	TRBJ1-1	CASSIVPREHTEAFF
TRBV4-3	TRBJ1-1	CAPPTRDRTFGPEAFF
TRBV7-9	TRBJ1-2	CASSLAAANYGYTF
TRBV4-3	TRBJ2-7	CASSQGTSGTYEQYF
TRBV5-1	TRBJ1-3	CASSAGTTGNTIYF
TRBV27	TRBJ2-7	CASSRTLTSASYEQYF
TRBV7-9	TRBJ1-6	CASSLTEYGSPLHF
TRBV7-2	TRBJ1-6	CASSPPGIGNSPLHF
TRBV19	TRBJ1-5	CASSIGGRNQPQHF
TRBV7-2	TRBJ1-6	CASSLIRAGNSPLHF
TRBV19	TRBJ1-3	CASGGLYSGNTIYF
TRBV18	TRBJ1-6	CASSPRQTDSPLHF
TRBV9	TRBJ2-7	CASSVGSTAYEQYF
TRBV20-1	TRBJ2-7	CSGSTTYEQYF
TRBV6-2/TRBV6-3	TRBJ1-5	CASSYGTTQPQHF
TRBV18	TRBJ1-4	CASSPQVWEKLFF
TRBV5-6	TRBJ1-1	CASSLPVNTEAFF
TRBV19	TRBJ1-2	CASSTGGSVNYGYTF
TRBV6-6	TRBJ1-1	CASSYKEGGSTEAFF
TRBV19	TRBJ2-2	CASMTSLNTGELFF
TRBV24-1	TRBJ1-5	CATSDSVNSNQPQHF
TRBV19	TRBJ1-6	CASSIDPGQKNSPLHF
TRBV7-9	TRBJ2-3	CCWDGDTDTQYF
TRBV27	TRBJ1-4	CASSSTTGAANEKLFF
TRBV9	TRBJ1-1	CASTSQGGGTEAFF
TRBV5-1	TRBJ2-1	CASSLPGPYNEQFF
TRBV6-2/TRBV6-3	TRBJ2-5	CASRPAGALETQYF
TRBV19	TRBJ1-2	CASTPQGGYGYTF
TRBV30	TRBJ1-1	CAWTLDGVVTEAFF
TRBV25-1	TRBJ1-2	CASTGPGTGVSYGYTF
TRBV29-1	TRBJ1-2	CSVGTGLGYGYTF
TRBV18	TRBJ2-3	CASSRQTGGTDTQYF
TRBV3-1/TRBV3-2	TRBJ2-5	CASSQDPKGGTQYF
TRBV11-2	TRBJ2-4	CASSNRATKNIQYF
TRBV6-6	TRBJ2-7	CASSSTVYEQYF
TRBV18	TRBJ1-5	CASSPGDRVVGNQPQHF
TRBV6-5	TRBJ1-3	CASSYRVLDTIYF
TRBV30	TRBJ1-1	CAFWWNTEAFF
TRBV7-8	TRBJ1-2	CASSLAPVIYGYTF
TRBV5-4	TRBJ2-5	CASSLNNRLTQETQYF
TRBV3-1/TRBV3-2	TRBJ1-1	CASTVGQGRAFF
TRBV19	TRBJ1-6	CASSTQQGSPLHF
TRBV6-6	TRBJ1-6	CASSLIRSESHGNSPLHF
TRBV28	TRBJ1-1	CASSFVYEAFF
TRBV10-3	TRBJ1-2	CAISESPGQGGANYGYTF
TRBV10-3	TRBJ1-5	CAIRDDSNQPQHF
TRBV5-5	TRBJ2-2	CASSQQGANTGELFF
TRBV21-1	TRBJ1-2	CASSKGWSRGGYTF
TRBV28	TRBJ2-1	CASSLVRQSYNEQFF
TRBV19	TRBJ1-4	CASGGGLGEKLFF
TRBV5-4	TRBJ1-1	CASSFTLGKAFF
TRBV11-2	TRBJ1-3	CASSLGGSSGNTIYF
TRBV4-3	TRBJ1-2	CASSHNPTGGGYTF
TRBV14	TRBJ2-5	CASSQEWGSRTQYF
TRBV7-3	TRBJ2-7	CASSRTGTGVEQYF